The 20 T cell receptor beta chains presented below share a single source sample, sequenced in a study of OX40 agonist ivuxolimab in advanced cancers. Sequenced by immunoSEQ multiplex PCR; TCRdb stores in-frame clones only, minus some. This sample yields some 150,000 clones, of which approximately 90% are seen a single time; 0.85% to 1.4% belongs to the top ten. This specimen was CD4+ or CD8+ T cells sorted from blood, taken in a trial of the OX40 agonist ivuxolimab. Receptors originate from an adult with an advanced solid tumor such as melanoma, head and neck, liver or kidney cancer.

The genes are TRBV9 and TRBJ1-1; D not resolved. Trimming removed 4 bases at V and 2 bases at J, with 9 bases between. CDR3 size: 13 residues. The germline gives CDR1 SGDLS, CDR2 YYNGEE. CDR3 residues: CASSSNRNTEAFF. The CDR3 DNA reads TGTGCCAGCAGCTCCAATAGAAACACTGAAGCTTTCTTT.

Turning to this clone: The junction departs from the called germline gene at one end, perhaps through a read error. Other nucleotide sequences from this sample produce the same CDR3. CDR3 sequence reads: CASSLTDEAFF. Here the CDR3 DNA reads TGTGCCAGCAGCTTGACAGATGAAGCCTTCTTT. The chain recombines TRBV5-6 with TRBJ1-1; D not resolved. Germline assignment: CDR1 SGHDT and CDR2 YYEEEE. The CDR3 has 11 residues.

The chain combines TRBV28 with TRBJ2-1; D is perhaps TRBD1 or TRBD2 (5 bases each). V was pared by 3 bases and J by 2 bases, with 23 bases between. Per germline, CDR1 MDHEN and CDR2 SYDVKM. This CDR3 comprises 19 residues. The CDR3, as DNA: TGTGCCAGCAGTTTCCTGAGGGGCAAGGGGACCAGCGCCTACAATGAGCAGTTCTTC. Translation: CASSFLRGKGTSAYNEQFF.

J is TRBJ1-5 and V is TRBV5-1; maybe TRBD1 (6 bases). V shed 0 bases and J shed 0 bases, with 10 bases lying between them. The CDR3 has 16 amino acids. Germline lookup yields CDR1 SGHRS and CDR2 YFSETQ. The CDR3 sequence: CASSLGTEISNQPQHF. The CDR3 DNA reads as TGCGCCAGCAGCTTGGGGACAGAGATTAGCAATCAGCCCCAGCATTTT.

The CDR3 sequence: CAIGSADTQYF. The CDR3 DNA follows: TGTGCCATTGGTAGCGCAGATACGCAGTATTTT. The chain is built from TRBV10-3 and TRBJ2-3; TRBD2 might be the D (5 bases). Trimming stripped 9 bases from V and 4 bases from J, with 8 bases between. This CDR3 has 11 residues. Per germline, CDR1 ENHRY and CDR2 SYGVKD.

The chain couples TRBV18 to TRBJ1-1, with a possible D match to TRBD1 (5 bases). V lost 0 bases and J lost 1, with 12 bases in between. The CDR3 extends over 16 amino acids. Germline V gene data show CDR1 as KGHSH and CDR2 as LQKENI. This chain's CDR3 is CASSPPSGSPNTEAFF. The CDR3 nucleotides are TGTGCCAGCTCACCACCGTCAGGGAGTCCGAACACTGAAGCTTTCTTT.

V gene TRBV21-1 combines with J gene TRBJ2-7; the table assigns TRBD1, which was not confirmed against the DNA. TRBV21-1 is flagged as a pseudogene. The CDR3 has 17 amino acids. As DNA, the CDR3 is TGTGCCAGCAGCAAAGACGAATGGGGGCCCAACTCCTACGAGCAGTACTTC. This codes for CASSKDEWGPNSYEQYF.

This sequence joins TRBV20-1 and TRBJ2-1; unclear D gene. Germline V gene sequence: CDR1 DFQATT, CDR2 SNEGSKA (reference sequence). This CDR3 comprises 11 residues. V dropped 5 bases and J dropped 8 bases, with 10 bases sitting between them. CDR3 sequence: CSAARSDEQFF. DNA for the CDR3: TGCAGTGCTGCTAGAAGTGATGAGCAGTTCTTC.

The gene calls are TRBV2 and TRBJ2-7; 10 nucleotides align to TRBD1. Germline V CDR1 and CDR2: SNHLY, FYNNEI. The trim removed 6 bases at V and 2 bases at J, leaving 4 bases unmatched. This CDR3 region has 14 residues. The CDR3 region has the DNA TGTGCCAGCAGCGAGGACAGGGGGACCTACGAGCAGTACTTC. This encodes CASSEDRGTYEQYF.

This clone occurred once. V gene TRBV6-5 combines with J gene TRBJ2-1; 12 positions agree with TRBD2. CDR1 and CDR2 (germline): MNHEY, SVGAGI. The CDR3 consists of 15 residues. V dropped 1 base and J dropped 9; count of bases not matched to a gene: 4. The CDR3 sequence is CASSYFTTSGSEQFF. CDR3 DNA sequence: TGTGCCAGCAGTTACTTTACGACTAGCGGGAGTGAGCAGTTCTTC.

The rearrangement links TRBV28 to TRBJ2-7; no clear D. Germline V lookup: CDR1 MDHEN, CDR2 SYDVKM. The CDR3 is made up of 11 amino acids. Trimming stripped 5 bases from V and 7 bases from J, with 9 bases between. The DNA for the CDR3 is TGTGCCAGCAGTCCTCCTGGGGAGCAGTACTTC. Translated, it gives CASSPPGEQYF. Using reference TRBV28 and TRBJ2-7 for the parts outside the CDR3, the full variable domain is DVKVTQSSRYLVKRTGEKVFLECVQDMDHENMFWYRQDPGLGLRLIYFSYDVKMKEKGDIPEGYSVSREKKERFSLILESASTNQTSMYLCASSPPGEQYFGPGTRLTVT.

The chain uses TRBV7-8 and TRBJ2-5, with a weak D call TRBD1 (5 bases). Trimming shortened V by 1 base and J by 2 bases, and 11 bases separated the two germline ends. The germline V gene has CDR1 SGHVS and CDR2 FQNEAQ. The CDR3 loop spans 15 amino acids. The CDR3 region has the DNA TGTGCCAGCAGCTTAGTTGCAGGGCGTCAAGAGACCCAGTACTTC. Protein: CASSLVAGRQETQYF.

V gene TRBV7-3 combines with J gene TRBJ2-3; 9 nucleotides line up with TRBD2. With V trimmed by 5 bases and J by 2 bases, 14 bases remained unmatched. This CDR3 is built from 18 residues. Germline V gene lookup returns CDR1 SGHTA and CDR2 FQGTGA. CDR3 DNA sequence: TGTGCCAGCAGCCCATGGGGCGGGAGGGCCAGTCCCACAGATACGCAGTATTTT. Protein product: CASSPWGGRASPTDTQYF. Based on the CDR3 plus reference TRBV7-3 and TRBJ2-3, the full variable domain is GAGVSQTPSNKVTEKGKYVELRCDPISGHTALYWYRQSLGQGPEFLIYFQGTGAADDSGLPNDRFFAVRPEGSVSTLKIQRTERGDSAVYLCASSPWGGRASPTDTQYFGPGTRLTVL.

This clone has just one count. The chain is built from TRBV4-2 and TRBJ2-3, with TRBD1 as a possible D gene (7 bases). Germline values: CDR1 LGHNA, CDR2 YNFKEQ. V lost 1 base and J lost 4, with 24 bases in between. The CDR3 length is 19 residues. The CDR3 reads CASSQGRTPGGRLSDTQYF. DNA of the CDR3: TGTGCCAGCAGCCAAGGTCGGACCCCAGGGGGGAGATTGTCAGATACGCAGTATTTT.

This chain links TRBV28 with TRBJ1-1; 9 positions agree with TRBD1. Trimming at V came to 8 bases and at J to 4 bases, leaving 8 bases not matched to a gene. Germline CDR1 reads MDHEN; CDR2 reads SYDVKM. This CDR3 is built from 14 residues. The CDR3 DNA reads as TGTGCCAGCTCATCGGGACAGGGTCGCACTGAAGCTTTCTTT. Residues: CASSSGQGRTEAFF.

This chain connects TRBV25-1 to TRBJ1-1; D possibly corresponds to TRBD1 (5 bases). The length of the CDR3 is 15 residues. CDR1 and CDR2 (germline): MGHDK, SYGVNS. V was shortened by 0 bases and J by 6 bases, with 14 bases between the two germline ends. CDR3 coding DNA: TGTGCCAGCAGTGAATATAACGCAGGGAGGGCTGAAGCTTTCTTT. It is translated as CASSEYNAGRAEAFF.

The chain couples TRBV5-1 to TRBJ2-1; 7 bases agree with TRBD1. Germline V gives CDR1 SGHRS, CDR2 YFSETQ. CDR3 length: 13 amino acids. After removal of 0 bases from V and 6 bases from J, the junction contained 0 bases not matched to a gene. CDR3 region: CASSLDRGNEQFF. The DNA of the CDR3 is TGCGCCAGCAGCTTGGACAGGGGCAATGAGCAGTTCTTC.

The V and J genes are TRBV2 and TRBJ1-1, with TRBD1 identical over 10 bases. Germline values: CDR1 SNHLY, CDR2 FYNNEI. The CDR3 consists of 16 residues. The V gene end was trimmed by 6 bases and the J gene end by 3 bases; junction bases not matched to a gene: 10. CDR3 in DNA: TGTGCCAGCAGGAGACAGGGGGCGGGGCAGGACACTGAAGCTTTCTTT. Protein sequence: CASRRQGAGQDTEAFF.

CDR3: CASSSGTGPGEQYF. The CDR3 DNA follows: TGCGCCAGCAGCTCCGGGACAGGGCCGGGCGAGCAGTACTTC. The J gene is TRBJ2-7, the V gene TRBV5-1, with 9 bases identical to TRBD1. CDR1 is SGHRS, CDR2 YFSETQ, per germline. V shed 3 bases and J 6 bases; nucleotides not matched to a gene: 7. The CDR3 contains 14 residues.

This chain uses TRBV7-2 with TRBJ1-1; weak D call: TRBD1 (5 bases). CDR1 is SGHTA, CDR2 FQGNSA, per germline. The length of the CDR3 is 14 residues. V lost 2 bases to trimming and J lost 5 bases, with 12 bases between them. CDR3 in amino acids: CASSLQGQRTEAFF. In DNA form, the CDR3 reads TGTGCCAGCAGCTTACAGGGTCAGAGGACTGAAGCTTTCTTT.